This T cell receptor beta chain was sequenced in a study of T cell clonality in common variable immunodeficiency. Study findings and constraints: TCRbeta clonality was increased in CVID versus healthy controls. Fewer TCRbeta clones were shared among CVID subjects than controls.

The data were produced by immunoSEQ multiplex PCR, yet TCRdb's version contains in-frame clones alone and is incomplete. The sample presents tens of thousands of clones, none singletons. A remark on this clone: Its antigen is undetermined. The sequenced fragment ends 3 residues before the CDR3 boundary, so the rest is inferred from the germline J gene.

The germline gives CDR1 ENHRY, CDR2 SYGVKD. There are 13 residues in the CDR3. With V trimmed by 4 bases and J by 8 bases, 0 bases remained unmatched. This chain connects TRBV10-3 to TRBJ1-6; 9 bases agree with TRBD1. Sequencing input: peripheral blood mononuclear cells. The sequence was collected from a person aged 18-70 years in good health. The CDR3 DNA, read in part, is TGTGCCATCAGTGGGACAGGGGATTCACCC. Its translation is CAISGTGDSP. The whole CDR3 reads CAISGTGDSPLHF.